This record looks at one T cell receptor beta chain sequence and its context. Its antigen remains unidentified. This entry belongs to a study of CXCR3-negative and CXCR3-positive naive CD8 T cells. Study context: The total count of TRB reads reached approximately 140 million, and each library contributed about 1.5 +/- 0.3 million.

5' RACE that incorporated UMI labels was used to prepare the TRB cDNA libraries. TCRdb reprocessed the 5' RACE reads and stores each CDR3 protein as one record, lacking DNA. The table lists around 81,000 distinct CDR3 sequences. Study-wide points: The authors found comparable surface CD5 between naive subsets and inferred TCR strength from TRB CDR3 properties.

CD45RO-CCR7+CD27+CD95- marked naive CD8+ T cells. Germline loops: CDR1 MDHEN, CDR2 SYDVKM. CDR3 length equals 13 residues. Specimen: naive CXCR3- CD8+ T cells from blood. As for subset: CD45RO-CCR7+CD27+CD95- naive CD8+ T cells lacking CXCR3 (TNR3-). The V gene is TRBV28, the J gene TRBJ1-2; TCRdb's D call of TRBD1 is untestable without DNA. This TCR came from a human donor in good health. Some clones in this sample may be carry-over from other donors' samples. This CDR3 reads CASSSVRGTGYTF.